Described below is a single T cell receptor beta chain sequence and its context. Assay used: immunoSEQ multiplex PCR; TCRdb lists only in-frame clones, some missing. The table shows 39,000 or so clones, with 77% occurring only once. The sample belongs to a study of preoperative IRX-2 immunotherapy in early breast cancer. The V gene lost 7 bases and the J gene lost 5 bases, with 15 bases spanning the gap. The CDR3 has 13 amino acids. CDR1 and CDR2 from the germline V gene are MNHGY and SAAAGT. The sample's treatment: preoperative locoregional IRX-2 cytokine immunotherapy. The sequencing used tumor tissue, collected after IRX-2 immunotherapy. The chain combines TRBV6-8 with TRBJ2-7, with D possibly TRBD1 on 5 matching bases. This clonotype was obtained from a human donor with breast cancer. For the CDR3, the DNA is TGTGCCAGCATAGTGGCAGGGTCTCACGAGCAGTACTTC. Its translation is CASIVAGSHEQYF.